This note documents a single T cell receptor beta chain sequence. Its binding antigen is unknown. Base qualities were left out, and no much larger clone turns up one base away. The twin pairs came from the European Cystic Fibrosis Twin and Sibling Study Cohort, a cohort that recruited patients from over a hundred CF clinics across 14 European countries. Zygosity and CFTR genotype were verified in-house, with zygosity tested by multiplex PCR of nine short tandem repeat loci. Peripheral blood was sampled from each twin, with clinical parameters recorded on the day of blood sampling. Genomic DNA was isolated from peripheral blood cells with phenol/chloroform and kept in TE buffer at 4 degrees C. Following the manufacturer's instructions, TCR beta CDR3 regions were amplified by multiplex PCR with the immunoSEQ immune profiling system. An Illumina NextSeq system was used to carry out the sequencing. Concerning the study's data processing: Sequence data were processed on the immunoSEQ Analyzer platform, and clonality was calculated as the square root of Simpson's index of productive rearrangements. V and J usage similarity was measured by Jensen-Shannon distance, and CDR3 generation probabilities were computed with OLGA. Shared CDR3 sequences were searched against the immuneACCESS database (August 2020) and VDJdb (December 2020). Held by TCRdb, this immuneACCESS table contains in-frame sequences only and omits some clones. Under half of the omission traces to an unresolved V gene where checked; the cause of the rest is unknown. V, J and clone size derive from that table, while D and trimming were established from the DNA sequence. This sample holds around 36,000 clones; approximately 67% were observed only once. The ten biggest clones cover less than 0.9% of the sample.

This sample was taken from a study of monozygotic twins with cystic fibrosis (dated by TCRdb to about 2021). About the study as a whole: Roughly 2.8 micrograms of fragmented DNA went through roughly 15 PCR cycles to produce barcoded libraries. To gauge how much genetics shapes V and J gene usage, the researchers compared TCR beta repertoires both within and across 16 monozygotic twin pairs who have cystic fibrosis. Ten female and six male twin pairs, aged roughly 2.0 to 36.4 years (median roughly 9 years) and mostly children and adolescents, were included in the cohort. Twins were ranked among about a thousand cohort participants for weight-for-height and FEVPerc (FEV1 disease centile) at the day of blood sampling. Data for three of the twin pairs had been reported previously in another context.

Overall results and qualifications from the work: Significantly higher nucleotide-identical clonotype sharing was observed within monozygotic CF twin pairs than between unrelated CF individuals (P = 0.000026, Mann-Whitney). V gene usage was most similar to the co-twin for 13 of 16 pairs, and J usage for 8 of 16 pairs, suggesting genetic constraints. Only a small cohort was studied, and no association of shared CDR3 numbers with age, concordance or disease severity was found. Simpson clonality was generally low (median approximately 0.0091), suggesting a naive-dominated repertoire, with higher clonality in the most severely affected patients.

The V end gives up 5 bases and the J end 5 bases, leaving 4 bases in the junction not matched to a gene. Via the germline V gene (reference sequence), CDR1 is MNHEY and CDR2 SMNVEV. The CDR3 runs 14 residues from the cysteine to the phenylalanine. Kept here is only the CDR3 DNA, which spans 42 bases and is read in frame from base 1. The V gene is TRBV27 and the J gene is TRBJ2-5; TRBD2 fits 11 bases in the junction. The clonotype comes from a girl aged 10 to 17 with cystic fibrosis. Specimen: blood. The DNA is as follows: TGTGCCAGCAGTCCGGGGACTAGCGGTGAGACCCAGTACTTC. This codes for CASSPGTSGETQYF.